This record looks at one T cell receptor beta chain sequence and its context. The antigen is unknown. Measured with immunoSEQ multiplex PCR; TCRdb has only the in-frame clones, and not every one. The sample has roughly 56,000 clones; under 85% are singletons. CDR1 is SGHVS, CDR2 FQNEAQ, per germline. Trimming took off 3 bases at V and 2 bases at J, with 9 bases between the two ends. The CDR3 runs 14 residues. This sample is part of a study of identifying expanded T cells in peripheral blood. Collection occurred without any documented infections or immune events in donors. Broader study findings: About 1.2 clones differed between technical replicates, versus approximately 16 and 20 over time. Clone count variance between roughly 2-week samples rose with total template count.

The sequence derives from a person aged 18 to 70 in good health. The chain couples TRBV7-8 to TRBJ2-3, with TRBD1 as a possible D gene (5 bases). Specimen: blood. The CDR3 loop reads CASSLQGNTDTQYF. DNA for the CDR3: TGTGCCAGCAGCTTGCAGGGAAACACAGATACGCAGTATTTT.